This TCR beta chain was sequenced for a study of cytomegalovirus exposure and HLA in healthy donors. Study as a whole: The approximately 120 validation repertoires used the same platform as the roughly 610 first-cohort repertoires, a later analysis reported. Overall study results and limits: It was reported that the classifier diagnosed cytomegalovirus status with high specificity and sensitivity in both the original and validation cohorts. Rare sequences made up most TCRs, while some public TCRs were found in many donors.

Assay used: immunoSEQ multiplex PCR; TCRdb lists only in-frame clones, some missing. The sample yields more than 250,000 clones, roughly 88% seen once. The donors belonged to the roughly 130-subject validation cohort, separate from the roughly 720-subject first cohort. About this clone itself: Its antigen is as yet unknown.

Per germline, CDR1 MNHEY and CDR2 SMNVEV (reference sequence). Trimming at V came to 5 bases and at J to 2 bases, leaving 4 bases not matched to a gene. The CDR3 sequence is 14 residues long. The chain joins TRBV27 to TRBJ2-7, with 9 bases matching TRBD2. The TCR was taken from a woman aged 18-29 years in good health and CMV-seronegative. Source material: PBMCs. The CDR3 loop reads CASSLIAGAYEQYF. In nucleotides, the CDR3 is TGTGCCAGCAGTCTTATAGCGGGAGCCTACGAGCAGTACTTC.